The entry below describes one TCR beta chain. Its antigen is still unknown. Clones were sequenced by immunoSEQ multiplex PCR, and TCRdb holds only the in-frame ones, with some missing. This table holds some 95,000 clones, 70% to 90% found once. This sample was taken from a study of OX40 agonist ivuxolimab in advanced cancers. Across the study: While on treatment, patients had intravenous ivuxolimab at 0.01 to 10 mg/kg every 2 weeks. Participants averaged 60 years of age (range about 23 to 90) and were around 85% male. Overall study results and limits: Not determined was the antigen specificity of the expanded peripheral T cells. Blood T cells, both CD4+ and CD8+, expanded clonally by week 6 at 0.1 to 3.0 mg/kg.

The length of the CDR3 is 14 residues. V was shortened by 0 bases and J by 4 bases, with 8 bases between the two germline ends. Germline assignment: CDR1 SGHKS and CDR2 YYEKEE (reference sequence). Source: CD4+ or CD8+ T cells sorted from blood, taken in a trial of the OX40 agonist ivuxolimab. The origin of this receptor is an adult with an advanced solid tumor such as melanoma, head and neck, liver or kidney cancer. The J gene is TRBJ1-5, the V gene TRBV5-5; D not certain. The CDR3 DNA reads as TGTGCCAGCAGCTTGGGGCTGTCAAATCAGCCCCAGCATTTT. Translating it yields CASSLGLSNQPQHF. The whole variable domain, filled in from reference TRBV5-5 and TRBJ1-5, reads DAGVTQSPTHLIKTRGQQVTLRCSPISGHKSVSWYQQVLGQGPQFIFQYYEKEERGRGNFPDRFSARQFPNYSSELNVNALLLGDSALYLCASSLGLSNQPQHFGDGTRLSIL.